This TCR beta chain was recorded in a study of PD-1 blockade in classical Hodgkin lymphoma. Study context: Every 2 weeks, patients had 3 mg/kg nivolumab intravenously.

All patients relapsed after autologous stem cell transplantation, and brentuximab vedotin exposure varied. Magnetic negative selection of thawed PBMCs yielded the CD8+ T cells. Complete response, partial response or progressive disease was recorded as best response. Whole-study findings and limits: Exclusion removed patients who began nivolumab under 1 year after ASCT. Newly diagnosed patients reportedly trailed healthy donors in baseline TCR diversity.

A remark on this clone: The target antigen is unknown.

Profiled with immunoSEQ multiplex PCR; TCRdb holds only in-frame clones, not every one. The sample has 1,500 to 2,000 clones, roughly 79% seen once. The material was CD8+ T cells from blood, obtained at baseline. The receptor's source is a human donor with classical Hodgkin lymphoma.

This CDR3 reads CSSPGLYGYTF. The CDR3 DNA reads TGCTCCTCCCCAGGGCTCTATGGCTACACCTTC. The rearrangement joins TRBV29-1 to TRBJ1-2; a possible D gene is TRBD1 (5 bases). CDR1 and CDR2 from the germline V gene are SQVTM and ANQGSEA. This CDR3 is built from 11 residues.